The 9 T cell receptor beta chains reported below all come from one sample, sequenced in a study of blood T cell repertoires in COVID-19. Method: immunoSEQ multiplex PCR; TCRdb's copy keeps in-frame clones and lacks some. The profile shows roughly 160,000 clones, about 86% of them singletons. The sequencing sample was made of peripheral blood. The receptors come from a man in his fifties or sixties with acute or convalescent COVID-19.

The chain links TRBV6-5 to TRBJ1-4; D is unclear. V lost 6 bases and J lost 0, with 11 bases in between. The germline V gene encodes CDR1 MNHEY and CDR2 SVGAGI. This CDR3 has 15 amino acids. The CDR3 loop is CASRARITTNEKLFF. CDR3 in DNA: TGTGCCAGCAGGGCCAGGATTACAACTAATGAAAAACTGTTTTTT.

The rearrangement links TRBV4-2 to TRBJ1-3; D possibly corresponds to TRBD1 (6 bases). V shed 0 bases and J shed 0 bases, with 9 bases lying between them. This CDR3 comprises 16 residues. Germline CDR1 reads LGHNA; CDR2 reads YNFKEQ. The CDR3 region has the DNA TGTGCCAGCAGCCAAGAACAGGGCGTCTCTGGAAACACCATATATTTT. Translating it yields CASSQEQGVSGNTIYF.

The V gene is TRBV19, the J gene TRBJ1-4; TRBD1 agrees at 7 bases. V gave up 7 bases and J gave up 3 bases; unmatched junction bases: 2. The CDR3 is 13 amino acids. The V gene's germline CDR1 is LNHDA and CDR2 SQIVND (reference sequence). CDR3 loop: CASTGTANEKLFF. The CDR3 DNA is TGTGCCAGTACTGGGACAGCTAATGAAAAACTGTTTTTT.

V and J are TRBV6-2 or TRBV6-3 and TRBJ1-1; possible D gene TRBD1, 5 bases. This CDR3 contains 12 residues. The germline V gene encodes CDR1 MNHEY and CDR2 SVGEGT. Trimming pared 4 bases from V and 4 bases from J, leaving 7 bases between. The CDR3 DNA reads TGTGCCAGCAGTTCGGGGGGCACTGAAGCTTTCTTT. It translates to CASSSGGTEAFF.

The CDR3 DNA sequence: TGTGCCAGCACCCCAGACAGGACCTATAATTCACCCCTCCACTTT. Residues: CASTPDRTYNSPLHF. This rearrangement joins TRBV27 to TRBJ1-6; the D gene is possibly TRBD1 (6 bases). The CDR3 covers 15 residues. Per germline, CDR1 MNHEY and CDR2 SMNVEV (reference sequence). V was trimmed by 7 bases and J by 2 bases, leaving 12 bases between them.

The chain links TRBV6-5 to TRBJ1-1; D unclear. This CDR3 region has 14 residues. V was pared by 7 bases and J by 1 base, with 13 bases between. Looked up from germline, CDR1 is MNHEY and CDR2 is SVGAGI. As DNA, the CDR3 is TGTGCCAGCAACCTCAGGCGGGAGAACACTGAAGCTTTCTTT. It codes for CASNLRRENTEAFF.

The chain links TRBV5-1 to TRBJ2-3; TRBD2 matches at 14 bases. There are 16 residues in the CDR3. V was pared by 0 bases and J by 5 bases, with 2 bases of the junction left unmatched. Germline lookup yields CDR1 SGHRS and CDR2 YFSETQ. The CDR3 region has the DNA TGCGCCAGCAGCTTGGTAGGGACTAGCGGGAGAGATACGCAGTATTTT. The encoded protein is CASSLVGTSGRDTQYF.

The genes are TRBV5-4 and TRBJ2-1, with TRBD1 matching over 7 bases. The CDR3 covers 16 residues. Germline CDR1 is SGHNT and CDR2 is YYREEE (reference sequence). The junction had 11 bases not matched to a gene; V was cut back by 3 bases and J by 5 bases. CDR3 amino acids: CASSSYSGGRNNEQFF. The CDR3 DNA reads TGTGCCAGCAGCTCTTACTCAGGGGGTAGGAACAATGAGCAGTTCTTC.

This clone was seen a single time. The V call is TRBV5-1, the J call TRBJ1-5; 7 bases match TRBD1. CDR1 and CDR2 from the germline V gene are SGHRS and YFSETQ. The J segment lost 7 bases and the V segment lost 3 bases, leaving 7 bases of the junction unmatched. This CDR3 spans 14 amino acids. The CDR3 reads CASSYQGGEQPQHF. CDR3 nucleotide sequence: TGCGCCAGCAGCTACCAGGGGGGAGAGCAGCCCCAGCATTTT.